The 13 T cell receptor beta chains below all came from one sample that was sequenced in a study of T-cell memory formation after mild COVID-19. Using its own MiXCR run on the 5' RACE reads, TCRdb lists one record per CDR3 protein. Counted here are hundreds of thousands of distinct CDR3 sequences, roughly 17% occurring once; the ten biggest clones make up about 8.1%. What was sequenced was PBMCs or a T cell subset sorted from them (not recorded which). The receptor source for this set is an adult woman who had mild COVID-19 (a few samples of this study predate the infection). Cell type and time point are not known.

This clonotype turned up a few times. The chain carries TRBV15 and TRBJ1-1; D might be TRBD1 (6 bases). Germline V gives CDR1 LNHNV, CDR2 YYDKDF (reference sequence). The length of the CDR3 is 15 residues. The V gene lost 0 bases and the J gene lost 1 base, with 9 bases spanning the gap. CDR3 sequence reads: CATSRDRGGNTEAFF. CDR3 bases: TGTGCCACCAGCAGAGATAGGGGGGGGAACACTGAAGCTTTCTTT. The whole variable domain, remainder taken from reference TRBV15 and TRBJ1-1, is DAMVIQNPRYQVTQFGKPVTLSCSQTLNHNVMYWYQQKSSQAPKLLFHYYDKDFNNEADTPDNFQSRRPNTSFCFLDIRSPGLGDTAMYLCATSRDRGGNTEAFFGQGTRLTVV.

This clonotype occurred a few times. The CDR3 DNA is TGTGCCAGCAGTTACTCGCGGCAGTCGGCTTCACCCCTCCACTTT. Translated, it gives CASSYSRQSASPLHF. J is TRBJ1-6 and V is TRBV6-5, with unresolved D. Germline V CDR1 and CDR2: MNHEY, SVGAGI. V lost 0 bases, J lost 9 bases, and 12 bases lay in between. The CDR3 loop spans 15 amino acids.

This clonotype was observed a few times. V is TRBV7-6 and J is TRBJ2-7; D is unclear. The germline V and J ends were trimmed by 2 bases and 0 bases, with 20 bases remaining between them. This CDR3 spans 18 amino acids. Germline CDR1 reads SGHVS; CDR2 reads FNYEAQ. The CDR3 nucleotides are TGTGCCAGCAGCTTATTCCCCGGTGGTACGGGCCGCTCCTACGAGCAGTACTTC. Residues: CASSLFPGGTGRSYEQYF.

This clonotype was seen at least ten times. The CDR3 coding sequence is TGCGCCAGCAGCCGCCTGATACAGGGCGGAGGTAACAGTGAGCAGTTCTTC. Protein sequence: CASSRLIQGGGNSEQFF. The gene calls are TRBV5-1 and TRBJ2-1; weak D call: TRBD1 (6 bases). The germline gives CDR1 SGHRS, CDR2 YFSETQ. CDR3 size: 17 residues. V was shortened by 4 bases and J by 9 bases, with 26 bases between the two germline ends. Full variable domain (remainder filled in from reference TRBV5-1 and TRBJ2-1): KAGVTQTPRYLIKTRGQQVTLSCSPISGHRSVSWYQQTPGQGLQFLFEYFSETQRNKGNFPGRFSGRQFSNSRSEMNVSTLELGDSALYLCASSRLIQGGGNSEQFFGPGTRLTVL.

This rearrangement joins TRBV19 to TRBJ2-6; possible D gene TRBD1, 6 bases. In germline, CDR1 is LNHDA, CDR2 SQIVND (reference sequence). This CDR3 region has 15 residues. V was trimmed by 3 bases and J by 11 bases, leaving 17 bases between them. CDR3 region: CASSMAGAGKYVLTF. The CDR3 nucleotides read TGTGCCAGTAGTATGGCAGGGGCCGGTAAATACGTCCTGACTTTC.

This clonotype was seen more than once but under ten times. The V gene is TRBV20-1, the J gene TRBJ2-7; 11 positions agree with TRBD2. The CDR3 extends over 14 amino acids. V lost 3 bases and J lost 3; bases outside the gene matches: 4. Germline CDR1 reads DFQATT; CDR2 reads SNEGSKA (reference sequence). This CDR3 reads CSASGTSGGYEQYF. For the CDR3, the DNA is TGCAGTGCTAGTGGGACTAGCGGAGGCTACGAGCAGTACTTC.

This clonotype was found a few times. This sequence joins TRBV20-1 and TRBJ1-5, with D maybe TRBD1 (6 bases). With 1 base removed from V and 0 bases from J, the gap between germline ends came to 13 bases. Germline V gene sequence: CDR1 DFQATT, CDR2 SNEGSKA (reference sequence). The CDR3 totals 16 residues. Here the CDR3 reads CSARVGHKYSNQPQHF. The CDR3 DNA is TGCAGTGCTAGAGTGGGACACAAGTATAGCAATCAGCCCCAGCATTTT.

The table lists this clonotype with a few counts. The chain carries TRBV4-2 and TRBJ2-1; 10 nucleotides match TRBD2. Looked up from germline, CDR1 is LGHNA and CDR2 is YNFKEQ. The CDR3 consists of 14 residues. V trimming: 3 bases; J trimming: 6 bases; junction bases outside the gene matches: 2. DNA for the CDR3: TGTGCCAGCAGCCAGTCTAGCGGGAGCAATGAGCAGTTCTTC. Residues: CASSQSSGSNEQFF.

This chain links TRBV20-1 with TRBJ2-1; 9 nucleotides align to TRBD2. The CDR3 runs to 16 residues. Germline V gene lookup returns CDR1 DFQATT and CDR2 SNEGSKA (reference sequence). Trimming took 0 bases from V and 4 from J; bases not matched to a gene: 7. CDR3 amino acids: CSARDHETSGYNEQFF. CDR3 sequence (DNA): TGCAGTGCTAGAGATCACGAGACTAGCGGATACAATGAGCAGTTCTTC.

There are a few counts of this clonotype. CDR3 residues: CASSQDPSISYEQYF. CDR3 nucleotide sequence: TGTGCCAGCAGCCAAGATCCTTCGATCTCCTACGAGCAGTACTTC. The chain couples TRBV3-1 to TRBJ2-7; the D is unclear. Germline values: CDR1 LGHDT, CDR2 YNNKEL (reference sequence). V lost 0 bases to trimming and J lost 0 bases, with 9 bases between them. This CDR3 comprises 15 residues.

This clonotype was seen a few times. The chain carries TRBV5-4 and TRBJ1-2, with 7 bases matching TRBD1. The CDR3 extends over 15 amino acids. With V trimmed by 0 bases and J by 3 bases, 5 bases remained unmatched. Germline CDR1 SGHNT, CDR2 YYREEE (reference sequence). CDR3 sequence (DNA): TGTGCCAGCAGCTTGGCCGCGACAGGGTACTATGGCTACACCTTC. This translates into CASSLAATGYYGYTF. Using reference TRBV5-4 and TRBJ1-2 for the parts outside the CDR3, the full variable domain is ETGVTQSPTHLIKTRGQQVTLRCSSQSGHNTVSWYQQALGQGPQFIFQYYREEENGRGNFPPRFSGLQFPNYSSELNVNALELDDSALYLCASSLAATGYYGYTFGSGTRLTVV.

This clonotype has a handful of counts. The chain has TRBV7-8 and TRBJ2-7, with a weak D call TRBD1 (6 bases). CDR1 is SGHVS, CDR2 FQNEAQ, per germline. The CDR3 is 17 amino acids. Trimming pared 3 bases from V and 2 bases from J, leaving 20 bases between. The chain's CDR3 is CASSLAWSGTRPYEQYF. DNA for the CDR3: TGTGCCAGCAGCTTGGCTTGGTCCGGGACAAGACCCTACGAGCAGTACTTC. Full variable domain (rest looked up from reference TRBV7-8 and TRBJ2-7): GAGVSQSPRYKVAKRGQDVALRCDPISGHVSLFWYQQALGQGPEFLTYFQNEAQLDKSGLPSDRFFAERPEGSVSTLKIQRTQQEDSAVYLCASSLAWSGTRPYEQYFGPGTRLTVT.

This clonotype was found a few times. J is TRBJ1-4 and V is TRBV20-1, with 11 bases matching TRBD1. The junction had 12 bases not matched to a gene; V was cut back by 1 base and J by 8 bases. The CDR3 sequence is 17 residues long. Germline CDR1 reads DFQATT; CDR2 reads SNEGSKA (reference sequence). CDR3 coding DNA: TGCAGTGCTAGAGCCATGTTCGGACAGGGGGCTAGCGAAAAACTGTTTTTT. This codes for CSARAMFGQGASEKLFF.